This T cell receptor (beta chain) was captured in a study of T cell responses to AZD1222 COVID-19 vaccine (dated by TCRdb to about 2021). In terms of the full investigation: AZD1222 recipients given second doses at about 4 weeks or at about 12 weeks were pooled, since spike-specific TCR depth and breadth were not found to differ between the two schedules. A total of approximately 240 trial participants underwent TCR sequencing, of whom some 200 had received two doses of AZD1222 and around 26 had received two doses of the MenACWY control vaccine. Enrollment into the trials was organized by age into subgroups of 18-55, 56-69 and 70-plus years, and those subgroups contained approximately 150, 30 and 60 TCR-sequenced participants, respectively.

The CDR3 regions of human TCRbeta chains were analyzed by immunosequencing. Per the original workflow: TCRs in the repertoires were matched against a reference library of SARS-CoV-2-specific TCRs that had been generated with the MIRA antigen-specificity platform. Breadth meant the fraction of unique TCRs that were SARS-CoV-2-associated, whereas depth meant the fraction of total T cells that were SARS-CoV-2-associated. Each spike-specific TCR was assigned to its reactive spike region and to a CD4 or CD8 class using the MIRA data. Log10-transformed breadth and depth values were compared by one-way ANOVA with Sidak's multiple comparisons tests. TCRdb carries this immuneACCESS record with in-frame sequences only. Its versions omit some clonotypes, under half of them owing to an unresolved V gene in the studies checked, with the rest unexplained. That table furnishes V, J and clone size, whereas the DNA furnished D and trimming. In this sample the table shows about 70,000 clones, around 85% of which occur a single time. Roughly 21% of the sample goes to the ten largest clones.

From the cysteine up to the phenylalanine, the CDR3 has a length of 12 residues. CDR3 DNA only is kept here, 36 bases in frame from base 1. The junction shows trimming of 5 bases on V and 4 bases on J, plus 6 bases between the germline ends. CDR1 and CDR2 (SNHLY, FYNNEI) derive from the germline V gene. General findings and caveats noted by the study authors: After two AZD1222 doses, both the breadth and the depth of spike-specific TCRs were significantly higher than at day 0 and than in MenACWY recipients. Participants were mostly white British and included more females than males, and it was suggested by the authors that clonal diversity may have been underestimated. The whole spike protein was spanned by vaccine-associated CD4 TCRs, and dominant responses were seen in regions 160-218 and 743-854. The 56-69-year group was small, and its depth increase did not reach significance, likely because of low power. No day 14 peak-response samples were available, so repertoires were characterized only after the peak T cell response. Conclusions about previously exposed vaccinees are limited because only six or seven AZD1222 recipients were SARS-CoV-2 seropositive at baseline. Nearly half of unique spike-specific TCRs reportedly recognized epitopes outside regions mutated in the B.1.351 and B.1.1.7 variants.

The sample's time point, from its label and the paper: baseline before first vaccination. Vaccinee samples were obtained from the UK trials COV001 and COV002, which included a single-blind randomized controlled phase 2/3 trial of AZD1222 (ChAdOx1 nCoV-19) in healthy adults. Trial participant PBMC samples were collected at day 0 and day 28 after the second dose for TCRbeta chain sequencing. Note on this clone: What this receptor recognizes is not known. Base qualities are missing; no much larger clone stands one base away.

The sequence derives from an adult in good health. The chain uses TRBV2 and TRBJ1-5; the D segment cannot be called with confidence. The sequencing here drew on peripheral blood, taken on day 0 of AZD1222 vaccination. The encoded CDR3 is CASSTPNQPQHF. The nucleotide sequence reads as follows: TGTGCCAGCAGTACCCCGAATCAGCCCCAGCATTTT.